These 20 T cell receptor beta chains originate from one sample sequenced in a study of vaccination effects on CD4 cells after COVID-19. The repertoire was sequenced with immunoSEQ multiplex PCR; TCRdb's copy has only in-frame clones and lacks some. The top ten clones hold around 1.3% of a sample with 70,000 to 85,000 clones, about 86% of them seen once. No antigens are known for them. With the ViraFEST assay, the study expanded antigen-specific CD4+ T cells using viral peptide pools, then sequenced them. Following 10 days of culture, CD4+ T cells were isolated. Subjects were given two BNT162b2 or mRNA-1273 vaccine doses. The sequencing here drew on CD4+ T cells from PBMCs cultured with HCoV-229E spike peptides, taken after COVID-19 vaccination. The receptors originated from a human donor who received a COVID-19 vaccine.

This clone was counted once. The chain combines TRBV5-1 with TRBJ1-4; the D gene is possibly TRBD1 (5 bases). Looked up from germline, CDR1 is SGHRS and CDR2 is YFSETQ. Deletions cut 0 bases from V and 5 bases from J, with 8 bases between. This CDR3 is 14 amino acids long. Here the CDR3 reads CASSLGGANEKLFF. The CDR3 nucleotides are TGCGCCAGCAGCTTGGGTGGGGCAAATGAAAAACTGTTTTTT.

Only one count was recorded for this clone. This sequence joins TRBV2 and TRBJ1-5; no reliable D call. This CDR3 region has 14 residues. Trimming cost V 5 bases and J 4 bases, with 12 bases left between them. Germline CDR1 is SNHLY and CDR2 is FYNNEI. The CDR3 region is CASSLGRINQPQHF. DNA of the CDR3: TGTGCCAGCAGTCTTGGACGGATAAATCAGCCCCAGCATTTT.

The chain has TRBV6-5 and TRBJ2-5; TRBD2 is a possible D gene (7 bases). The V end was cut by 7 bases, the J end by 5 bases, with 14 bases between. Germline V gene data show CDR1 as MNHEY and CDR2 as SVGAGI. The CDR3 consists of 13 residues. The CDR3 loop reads CASNRGARETQYF. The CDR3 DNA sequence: TGTGCCAGCAACCGGGGGGCGCGGGAGACCCAGTACTTC.

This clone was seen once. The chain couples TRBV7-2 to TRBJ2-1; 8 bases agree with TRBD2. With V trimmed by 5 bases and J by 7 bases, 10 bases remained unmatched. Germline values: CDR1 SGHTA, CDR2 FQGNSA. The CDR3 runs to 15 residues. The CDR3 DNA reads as TGTGCCAGCAGCCGGCGCGGGGGGAGTGGGAATGAGCAGTTCTTC. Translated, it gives CASSRRGGSGNEQFF.

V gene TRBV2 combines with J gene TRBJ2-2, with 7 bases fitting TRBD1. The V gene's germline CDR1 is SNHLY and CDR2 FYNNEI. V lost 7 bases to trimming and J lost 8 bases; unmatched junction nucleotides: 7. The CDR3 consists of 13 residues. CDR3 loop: CASTRDSRGELFF. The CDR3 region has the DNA TGTGCCAGCACGAGGGACAGTCGAGGGGAGCTGTTTTTT.

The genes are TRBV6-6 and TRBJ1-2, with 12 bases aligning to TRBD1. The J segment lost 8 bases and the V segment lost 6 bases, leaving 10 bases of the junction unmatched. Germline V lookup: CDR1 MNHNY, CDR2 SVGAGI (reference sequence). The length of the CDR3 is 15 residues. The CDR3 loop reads CASRLSGQGAEGYTF. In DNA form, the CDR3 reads TGTGCCAGCAGATTATCGGGACAGGGGGCGGAGGGCTACACCTTC.

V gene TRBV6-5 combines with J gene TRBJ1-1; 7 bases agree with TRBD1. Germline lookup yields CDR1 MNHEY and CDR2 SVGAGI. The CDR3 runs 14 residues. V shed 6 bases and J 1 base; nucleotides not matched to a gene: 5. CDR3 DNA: TGTGCCAGCAGCCGGGACAGACGGAACACTGAAGCTTTCTTT. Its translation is CASSRDRRNTEAFF.

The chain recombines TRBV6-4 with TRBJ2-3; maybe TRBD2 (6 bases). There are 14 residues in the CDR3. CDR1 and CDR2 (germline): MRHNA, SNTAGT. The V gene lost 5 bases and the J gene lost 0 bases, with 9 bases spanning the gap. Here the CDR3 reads CASSTSGSTDTQYF. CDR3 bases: TGTGCCAGCAGTACCAGCGGGAGCACAGATACGCAGTATTTT.

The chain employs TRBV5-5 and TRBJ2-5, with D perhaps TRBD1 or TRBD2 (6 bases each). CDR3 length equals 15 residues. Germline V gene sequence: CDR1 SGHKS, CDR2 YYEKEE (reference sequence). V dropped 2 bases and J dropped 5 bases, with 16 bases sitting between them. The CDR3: CASSFQGGLGETQYF. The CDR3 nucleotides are TGTGCCAGCAGCTTCCAAGGGGGGCTCGGGGAGACCCAGTACTTC.

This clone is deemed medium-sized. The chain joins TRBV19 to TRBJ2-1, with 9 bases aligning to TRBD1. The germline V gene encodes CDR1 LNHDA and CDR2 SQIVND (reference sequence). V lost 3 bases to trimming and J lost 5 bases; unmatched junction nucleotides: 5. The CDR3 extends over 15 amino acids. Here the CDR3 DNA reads TGTGCCAGTAGTATCTGGGACAGGGCCCACAATGAGCAGTTCTTC. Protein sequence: CASSIWDRAHNEQFF.

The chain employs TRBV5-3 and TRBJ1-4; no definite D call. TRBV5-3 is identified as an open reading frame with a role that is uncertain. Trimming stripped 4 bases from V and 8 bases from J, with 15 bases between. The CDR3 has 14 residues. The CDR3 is CARSLGPLGEKLFF. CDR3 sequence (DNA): TGTGCCAGAAGCCTTGGACCGCTAGGGGAAAAACTGTTTTTT.

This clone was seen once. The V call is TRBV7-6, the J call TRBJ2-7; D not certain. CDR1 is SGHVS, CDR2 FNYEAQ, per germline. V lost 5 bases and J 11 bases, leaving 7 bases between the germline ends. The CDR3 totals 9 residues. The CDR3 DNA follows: TGTGCCAGCAGCCCCCTCGAGTACGTC. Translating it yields CASSPLEYV.

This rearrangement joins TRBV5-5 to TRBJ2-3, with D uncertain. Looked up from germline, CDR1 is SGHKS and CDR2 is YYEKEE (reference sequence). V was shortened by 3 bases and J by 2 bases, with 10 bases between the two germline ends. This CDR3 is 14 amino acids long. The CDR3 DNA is TGTGCCAGCAGCTCGGATACAGTCACAGATACGCAGTATTTT. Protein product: CASSSDTVTDTQYF.

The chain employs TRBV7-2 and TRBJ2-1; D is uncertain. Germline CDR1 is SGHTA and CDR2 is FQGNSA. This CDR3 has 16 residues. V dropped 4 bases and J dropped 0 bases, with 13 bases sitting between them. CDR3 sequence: CASSSDGRSSYNEQFF. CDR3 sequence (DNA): TGTGCCAGCAGCTCGGACGGCAGGAGCTCCTACAATGAGCAGTTCTTC.

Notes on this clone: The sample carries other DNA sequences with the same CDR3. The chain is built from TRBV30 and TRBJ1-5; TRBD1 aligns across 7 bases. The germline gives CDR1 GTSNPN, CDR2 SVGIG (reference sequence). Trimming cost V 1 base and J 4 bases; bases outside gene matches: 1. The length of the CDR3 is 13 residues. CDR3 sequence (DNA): TGTGCCTGGAGTGAACAGGGGAATCAGCCCCAGCATTTT. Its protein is CAWSEQGNQPQHF.

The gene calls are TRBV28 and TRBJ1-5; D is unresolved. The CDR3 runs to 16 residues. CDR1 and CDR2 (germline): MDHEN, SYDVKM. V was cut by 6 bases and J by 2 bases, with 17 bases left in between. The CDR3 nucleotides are TGTGCCAGCAGCCCCCGTGGGCGGGGAGGCAATCAGCCCCAGCATTTT. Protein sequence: CASSPRGRGGNQPQHF.

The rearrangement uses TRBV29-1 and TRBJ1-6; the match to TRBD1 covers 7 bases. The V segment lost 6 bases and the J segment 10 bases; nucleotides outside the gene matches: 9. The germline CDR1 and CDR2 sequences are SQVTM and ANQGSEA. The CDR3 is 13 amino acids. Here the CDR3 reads CSVRGQPGSPLHF. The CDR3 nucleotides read TGCAGCGTGCGGGGACAGCCTGGCTCACCCCTCCACTTT.

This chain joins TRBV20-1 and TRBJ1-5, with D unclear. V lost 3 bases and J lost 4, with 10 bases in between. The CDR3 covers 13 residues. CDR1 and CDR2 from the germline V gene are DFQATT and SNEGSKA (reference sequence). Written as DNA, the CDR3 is TGCAGTGCTAGTATCGGAGGGAATCAGCCCCAGCATTTT. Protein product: CSASIGGNQPQHF.

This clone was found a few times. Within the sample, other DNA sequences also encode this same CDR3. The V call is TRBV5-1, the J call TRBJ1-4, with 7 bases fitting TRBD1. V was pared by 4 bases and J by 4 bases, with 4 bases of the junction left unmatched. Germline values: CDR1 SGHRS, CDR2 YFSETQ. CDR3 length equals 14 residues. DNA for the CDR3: TGCGCCAGCAGCGAACAGGGGAGTAATGAAAAACTGTTTTTT. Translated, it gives CASSEQGSNEKLFF.

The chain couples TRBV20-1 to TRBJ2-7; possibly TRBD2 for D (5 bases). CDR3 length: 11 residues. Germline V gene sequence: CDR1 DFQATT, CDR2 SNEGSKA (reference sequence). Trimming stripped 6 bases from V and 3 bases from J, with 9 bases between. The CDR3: CSATTLYEQYV. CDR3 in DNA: TGCAGTGCGACTACCCTCTACGAGCAGTACGTC.